Following are 19 T cell receptor beta chains from one sample sequenced in a study of Tregs in tolerant kidney transplant recipients. TCRdb's table, derived via immunoSEQ multiplex PCR, lists solely in-frame clones and lacks some. The sample consists of about 240,000 clones, 84% of them appearing once. The source material was CD4+ T cells from blood. The receptors were sampled from a human donor in good health.

The chain links TRBV28 to TRBJ2-5; no clear D gene. The CDR3 consists of 12 residues. Trimming shortened V by 3 bases and J by 4 bases, and 6 bases separated the two germline ends. Germline CDR1 is MDHEN and CDR2 is SYDVKM. CDR3 region: CASSLDPETQYF. The CDR3 coding sequence is TGTGCCAGCAGTTTGGATCCAGAGACCCAGTACTTC.

The chain has TRBV6-5 and TRBJ2-2, with TRBD2 matching over 7 bases. The CDR3 spans 13 residues. CDR1 is MNHEY and CDR2 is SVGAGI in the germline V gene. V was clipped by 6 bases and J by 6 bases; unmatched bases: 4. The CDR3 DNA sequence: TGTGCCAGCAGCCCCGGGGGGTCCGGGGAGCTGTTTTTT. It translates to CASSPGGSGELFF.

This clone was observed a few times. The V and J genes are TRBV6-1 and TRBJ2-2; 9 bases fit TRBD2. CDR3 size: 15 residues. Germline lookup yields CDR1 MNHNS and CDR2 SASEGT. With V trimmed by 6 bases and J by 5 bases, 7 bases remained unmatched. DNA of the CDR3: TGTGCCAGCAGGATGACTAGCGGACGAACCGGGGAGCTGTTTTTT. Its protein product is CASRMTSGRTGELFF.

The chain couples TRBV10-2 to TRBJ2-1, with 8 bases lining up with TRBD1. Germline V gene lookup returns CDR1 WSHSY and CDR2 SAAADI. This CDR3 contains 14 residues. The trim removed 8 bases at V and 0 bases at J, leaving 3 bases unmatched. CDR3 bases: TGCGCCAGCTCCGGGACAGGCTCCTACAATGAGCAGTTCTTC. Its translation: CASSGTGSYNEQFF.

This chain uses TRBV6-4 with TRBJ1-5; D is unresolved. Deletions cut 10 bases from V and 7 bases from J, with 17 bases between. Germline lookup yields CDR1 MRHNA and CDR2 SNTAGT. The CDR3 runs 13 residues. The CDR3: CATAQMGGQPQHF. DNA of the CDR3: TGTGCCACCGCACAAATGGGAGGGCAGCCCCAGCATTTT.

The CDR3 protein is CASSYSPGGYYGYTF. CDR3 DNA: TGTGCCAGCAGTTACTCGCCAGGGGGATACTATGGCTACACCTTC. The V gene is TRBV6-5, the J gene TRBJ1-2; TRBD1 matches 7 bases. CDR3 length: 15 amino acids. The V and J ends lost 0 bases and 3 bases, in that order; junction bases with no gene match: 4. Germline V gives CDR1 MNHEY, CDR2 SVGAGI.

The gene calls are TRBV30 and TRBJ2-3; unclear D gene. CDR3 size: 15 residues. Deletions cut 2 bases from V and 2 bases from J, with 14 bases between. Germline V CDR1 and CDR2: GTSNPN, SVGIG (reference sequence). The CDR3 DNA reads as TGTGCCTGGAGTCTGGACGGATATAACACAGATACGCAGTATTTT. It codes for CAWSLDGYNTDTQYF.

The rearrangement joins TRBV6-5 to TRBJ2-2; D gene uncertain. The germline V gene has CDR1 MNHEY and CDR2 SVGAGI. The CDR3 runs 14 residues. V lost 6 bases and J lost 6, with 14 bases in between. DNA of the CDR3: TGTGCCAGCAGAGTTCCGGGCCGCGCCGGGGAGCTGTTTTTT. This sequence encodes CASRVPGRAGELFF.

The rearrangement joins TRBV7-6 to TRBJ2-1; tentative D call: TRBD1 (6 bases). The CDR3 spans 15 residues. Germline assignment: CDR1 SGHVS and CDR2 FNYEAQ. V lost 4 bases to trimming and J lost 9 bases, with 19 bases between them. The CDR3 reads CASSSRTAGFAEQFF. CDR3 in DNA: TGTGCCAGCAGCTCTAGGACAGCTGGATTCGCTGAGCAGTTCTTC. Full variable domain (outside the CDR3, taken from reference TRBV7-6 and TRBJ2-1): GAGVSQSPRYKVTKRGQDVALRCDPISGHVSLYWYRQALGQGPEFLTYFNYEAQQDKSGLPNDRFSAERPEGSISTLTIQRTEQRDSAMYRCASSSRTAGFAEQFFGPGTRLTVL.

This chain uses TRBV2 with TRBJ1-1; TRBD1 is a possible D gene (6 bases). The CDR3 loop spans 12 amino acids. The germline V gene has CDR1 SNHLY and CDR2 FYNNEI. Trimming cost V 10 bases and J 6 bases, with 15 bases left between them. The CDR3 here is CATRGRGAEAFF. The CDR3 DNA is TGTGCCACCAGGGGCCGGGGGGCTGAAGCTTTCTTT.

The chain links TRBV6-5 to TRBJ1-1; unclear D gene. This CDR3 has 13 residues. V gave up 4 bases and J gave up 0 bases, with 6 bases separating them. CDR1 MNHEY and CDR2 SVGAGI come from the germline V gene. CDR3 coding DNA: TGTGCCAGCAGTTGGGAAATGAACACTGAAGCTTTCTTT. It specifies CASSWEMNTEAFF.

This clone appeared a few times. This rearrangement joins TRBV5-1 to TRBJ1-5, with D perhaps matching TRBD1 (5 bases). The CDR3 totals 14 residues. With 4 bases removed from V and 5 bases from J, the gap between germline ends came to 13 bases. Germline V lookup: CDR1 SGHRS, CDR2 YFSETQ. The CDR3 reads CASSPIPGDQPQHF. The DNA of the CDR3 is TGCGCCAGCAGCCCCATCCCGGGGGATCAGCCCCAGCATTTT.

V is TRBV19 and J is TRBJ2-3, with a tentative D call TRBD2 (6 bases). The CDR3 extends over 17 amino acids. Germline CDR1 is LNHDA and CDR2 is SQIVND (reference sequence). The V gene lost 10 bases and the J gene lost 0 bases, with 23 bases spanning the gap. CDR3 in amino acids: CATSSPQAGTSTDTQYF. The CDR3 region has the DNA TGTGCCACATCCTCTCCCCAGGCGGGAACTAGCACAGATACGCAGTATTTT.

This sequence joins TRBV5-1 and TRBJ2-7; 8 bases align to TRBD1. The CDR3 spans 17 residues. Per the germline V gene, CDR1 is SGHRS and CDR2 is YFSETQ. The V gene end was trimmed by 3 bases and the J gene end by 5 bases; junction bases not matched to a gene: 16. CDR3 nucleotides: TGCGCCAGCAGCTCCGCCCCTTTAGGGACAGGTTCAGACGAGCAGTACTTC. Translating gives CASSSAPLGTGSDEQYF.

The rearrangement uses TRBV5-1 and TRBJ2-7; 11 positions agree with TRBD2. The ends lost 0 bases at V and 6 bases at J; junction bases unmatched: 11. The CDR3 sequence is 17 residues long. Germline CDR1 SGHRS, CDR2 YFSETQ. The CDR3 DNA reads TGCGCCAGCAGCTTGGTAACTAGCGGGGGCCGGGCACCCGAGCAGTACTTC. Translating gives CASSLVTSGGRAPEQYF.

With respect to this clone: At one end the junction does not follow the germline gene, possibly because of a read error. The sample contains more than one DNA sequence encoding this CDR3. V gene TRBV5-1 combines with J gene TRBJ1-1, with D possibly TRBD1 on 5 matching bases. Germline values: CDR1 SGHRS, CDR2 YFSETQ. The CDR3 spans 14 residues. CDR3 protein: CASSLGQTNTEAFF. The CDR3 DNA follows: TGCGCCAGCAGTTTGGGGCAGACGAACACTGAAGCTTTCTTT.

The chain links TRBV30 to TRBJ1-4, with D uncertain. Deletions cut 5 bases from V and 4 bases from J, with 14 bases between. Germline V lookup: CDR1 GTSNPN, CDR2 SVGIG (reference sequence). The CDR3 consists of 14 residues. The CDR3 spells CAWGYSEFNEKLFF. In nucleotides, the CDR3 is TGTGCCTGGGGCTACAGTGAATTTAATGAAAAACTGTTTTTT. The entire variable domain, with the rest obtained from reference TRBV30 and TRBJ1-4, is as follows: SQTIHQWPATLVQPVGSPLSLECTVEGTSNPNLYWYRQAAGRGLQLLFYSVGIGQISSEVPQNLSASRPQDRQFILSSKKLLLSDSGFYLCAWGYSEFNEKLFFGSGTQLSVL.

The chain carries TRBV19 and TRBJ1-1; D is unresolved. The V gene lost 5 bases and the J gene lost 2 bases, with 9 bases spanning the gap. Germline V gene sequence: CDR1 LNHDA, CDR2 SQIVND (reference sequence). The CDR3 spans 13 residues. DNA of the CDR3: TGTGCCAGTAGTTTCGGGAGTAACACTGAAGCTTTCTTT. Protein: CASSFGSNTEAFF. Together with reference TRBV19 and TRBJ1-1, the CDR3 gives the full variable domain: DGGITQSPKYLFRKEGQNVTLSCEQNLNHDAMYWYRQDPGQGLRLIYYSQIVNDFQKGDIAEGYSVSREKKESFPLTVTSAQKNPTAFYLCASSFGSNTEAFFGQGTRLTVV.

The chain couples TRBV28 to TRBJ1-5; D uncertain. The CDR3 is 15 residues long. Germline V CDR1 and CDR2: MDHEN, SYDVKM. V dropped 8 bases and J dropped 6 bases, with 20 bases sitting between them. The CDR3 bases are TGTGCCAGCGAAAAGGTACTCGGGCCTATTCAGCCCCAGCATTTT. It encodes CASEKVLGPIQPQHF.